Shown below are 16 T cell receptor beta chains from a single sample sequenced in a study of radiation and T cells in renal cell carcinoma. Time point reported: baseline pretreatment blood. Treatment described: 15 Gy SBRT to primary tumor, nephrectomy 4 weeks later. The protocol was immunoSEQ multiplex PCR, while the TCRdb copy is restricted to in-frame clones and leaves out a portion. The table lists roughly 130,000 clones, around nine tenths of them singletons. The sequences come from blood, collected from a patient whose treatment included radiotherapy and nephrectomy. Source of these receptors: a woman aged 50 to 60 with renal cell carcinoma.

This chain joins TRBV5-1 and TRBJ2-7; TRBD1 is a possible D gene (6 bases). V was clipped by 1 base and J by 0 bases, with 14 bases between them. Germline V CDR1 and CDR2: SGHRS, YFSETQ. This CDR3 is 16 amino acids long. The CDR3 DNA sequence: TGCGCCAGCAGCTTGTTTCTTGACAGGAGCTCCTACGAGCAGTACTTC. Amino acid sequence: CASSLFLDRSSYEQYF.

CDR3 protein: CASSRPGIYGYTF. CDR3 sequence (DNA): TGTGCCAGCAGCCGCCCCGGGATCTATGGCTACACCTTC. The chain has TRBV7-9 and TRBJ1-2, with unresolved D. Germline lookup yields CDR1 SEHNR and CDR2 FQNEAQ (reference sequence). The germline V and J ends were trimmed by 5 bases and 4 bases, with 11 bases remaining between them. The CDR3 length is 13 residues.

The rearrangement uses TRBV9 and TRBJ2-2, with no clear D. V gave up 0 bases and J gave up 7 bases, with 4 bases separating them. CDR3 length: 12 amino acids. Looked up from germline, CDR1 is SGDLS and CDR2 is YYNGEE. In DNA form, the CDR3 reads TGTGCCAGCAGCGTAGGGGACGGGGAGCTGTTTTTT. Translating it yields CASSVGDGELFF.

The V and J genes are TRBV11-2 and TRBJ2-7, with D possibly TRBD2 on 5 matching bases. This CDR3 contains 13 residues. Trimming cost V 0 bases and J 7 bases, with 10 bases left between them. Germline V gene sequence: CDR1 SGHAT, CDR2 FQNNGV. CDR3: CASSLESGFEQYF. CDR3 nucleotide sequence: TGTGCCAGCAGCTTAGAATCGGGGTTTGAGCAGTACTTC.

This sequence joins TRBV9 and TRBJ2-1; 7 positions agree with TRBD1. The CDR3 has 16 amino acids. CDR1 and CDR2 from the germline V gene are SGDLS and YYNGEE. V gave up 2 bases and J gave up 4 bases; unmatched junction bases: 9. This chain's CDR3 is CASSVTGTAEYNEQFF. For the CDR3, the DNA is TGTGCCAGCAGCGTCACCGGGACAGCCGAATACAATGAGCAGTTCTTC.

This chain connects TRBV2 to TRBJ1-4; the D is unclear. With 7 bases removed from V and 8 bases from J, the gap between germline ends came to 17 bases. CDR1 and CDR2 (germline): SNHLY, FYNNEI. This CDR3 has 14 amino acids. This CDR3 reads CASKPTQRREKLFF. The DNA of the CDR3 is TGTGCCAGCAAACCGACCCAAAGGCGGGAAAAACTGTTTTTT.

This clone showed up just once. The rearrangement joins TRBV7-9 to TRBJ1-6; D is undetermined. This CDR3 has 11 residues. V was clipped by 1 base and J by 14 bases, with 6 bases between them. Germline V gene data show CDR1 as SEHNR and CDR2 as FQNEAQ (reference sequence). The CDR3 DNA reads as TGTGCCAGCAGCTTAGGGGGAACCCTCCACTTT. Its protein is CASSLGGTLHF.

The rearrangement links TRBV20-1 to TRBJ1-2, with TRBD1 matching 7 bases. V was clipped by 6 bases and J by 8 bases; unmatched bases: 6. CDR3 length equals 11 residues. The germline V gene encodes CDR1 DFQATT and CDR2 SNEGSKA (reference sequence). CDR3 sequence reads: CSAREGAGYTF. CDR3 DNA sequence: TGCAGTGCACGGGAGGGGGCGGGCTACACCTTC.

This chain joins TRBV7-3 and TRBJ2-2; D gene unclear. There are 15 residues in the CDR3. Deletions cut 2 bases from V and 1 base from J, with 8 bases between. Germline V gives CDR1 SGHTA, CDR2 FQGTGA. The CDR3 DNA reads as TGTGCCAGCAGCTTAGGACCCGGGAACACCGGGGAGCTGTTTTTT. Protein product: CASSLGPGNTGELFF.

This chain connects TRBV11-2 to TRBJ2-7, with TRBD1 matching over 7 bases. Per the germline V gene, CDR1 is SGHAT and CDR2 is FQNNGV. After removal of 1 base from V and 2 bases from J, the junction contained 5 bases not matched to a gene. The CDR3 covers 15 residues. The CDR3 DNA follows: TGTGCCAGCAGCTTAGTTACAGGGGTCGCCTACGAGCAGTACTTC. Translated: CASSLVTGVAYEQYF.

The rearrangement joins TRBV18 to TRBJ2-3; the match to TRBD2 covers 13 bases. With V trimmed by 3 bases and J by 6 bases, 9 bases remained unmatched. Germline CDR1 is KGHSH and CDR2 is LQKENI. The CDR3 has 17 residues. The CDR3 loop is CASSPSGLAGAVDTQYF. The CDR3 bases are TGTGCCAGCTCACCGTCAGGACTAGCGGGGGCGGTGGATACGCAGTATTTT.

The chain has TRBV4-3 and TRBJ1-1; tentative D call: TRBD1 (6 bases). CDR1 and CDR2 from the germline V gene are LGHNA and YSLEER. The V end lost 6 bases, the J end lost 0 bases, and 11 bases lay between the germline ends. CDR3 length equals 14 residues. The CDR3 here is CASSIDRLNTEAFF. For the CDR3, the DNA is TGCGCCAGCAGTATTGACAGGTTGAACACTGAAGCTTTCTTT.

The chain carries TRBV19 and TRBJ1-6; 7 bases agree with TRBD1. The CDR3 has 15 amino acids. Germline-derived CDR1 and CDR2 are LNHDA and SQIVND (reference sequence). The junction had 11 bases not matched to a gene; V was cut back by 5 bases and J by 10 bases. CDR3 sequence: CASSSDPDRSSPLHF. The CDR3 nucleotides are TGTGCCAGTAGTTCTGACCCGGACAGGAGCTCACCCCTCCACTTT.

The rearrangement uses TRBV19 and TRBJ1-1, with 7 nucleotides matching TRBD1. The CDR3 runs 14 residues. After removal of 5 bases from V and 0 bases from J, the junction contained 3 bases not matched to a gene. The V gene's germline CDR1 is LNHDA and CDR2 SQIVND (reference sequence). The chain's CDR3 is CASSSGGLNTEAFF. The CDR3 bases are TGTGCCAGTAGTTCAGGGGGGTTGAACACTGAAGCTTTCTTT.

CDR3 amino acids: CASSLFRDRVGSPLHF. The DNA of the CDR3 is TGCGCCAGCAGCCTTTTCCGGGACAGGGTTGGTTCACCCCTCCACTTT. The chain links TRBV4-1 to TRBJ1-6; 9 bases fit TRBD1. The CDR3 runs 16 residues. Germline V lookup: CDR1 MGHRA, CDR2 YSYEKL. After removal of 4 bases from V and 9 bases from J, the junction contained 10 bases not matched to a gene.

This sequence joins TRBV5-6 and TRBJ2-5; perhaps TRBD1 as D (5 bases). The CDR3 spans 14 residues. Germline lookup yields CDR1 SGHDT and CDR2 YYEEEE. The germline V and J ends were trimmed by 0 bases and 2 bases, with 8 bases remaining between them. The CDR3, as DNA: TGTGCCAGCAGCTTGGTAACAGGTCAAGAGACCCAGTACTTC. Translating gives CASSLVTGQETQYF.